These 26 T cell receptor beta chains share one sample of origin, sequenced in a study of blood T cell repertoires in COVID-19. Using immunoSEQ multiplex PCR, the repertoire was profiled, and TCRdb retains in-frame clones only, with some absent. The sample gives 250,000 to 300,000 clones, around 90% of which show up once; 2% to 2.5% is in the top ten. The material sequenced was peripheral blood. These receptors were collected from a man aged 50-60 years with acute or convalescent COVID-19.

The V and J genes are TRBV3-1 (or the pseudogene TRBV3-2) and TRBJ2-1; no clear D gene. The germline V gene encodes CDR1 LGHDT and CDR2 YNNKEL (reference sequence). V was clipped by 4 bases and J by 7 bases, with 14 bases between them. CDR3 size: 14 residues. In DNA form, the CDR3 reads TGTGCCAGCAGCCCCCTGGCGAAGGAGAATGAGCAGTTCTTC. It codes for CASSPLAKENEQFF.

The chain has TRBV15 and TRBJ2-5, with 7 bases lining up with TRBD2. V lost 0 bases to trimming and J lost 5 bases; unmatched junction nucleotides: 9. The V gene's germline CDR1 is LNHNV and CDR2 YYDKDF (reference sequence). The CDR3 spans 16 residues. The chain's CDR3 is CATSRDRASGHETQYF. DNA of the CDR3: TGTGCCACCAGCAGAGATAGGGCTAGCGGTCATGAGACCCAGTACTTC.

The chain has TRBV29-1 and TRBJ1-1; TRBD1 is a possible D gene (5 bases). V was shortened by 7 bases and J by 4 bases, with 13 bases between the two germline ends. There are 12 residues in the CDR3. Looked up from germline, CDR1 is SQVTM and CDR2 is ANQGSEA. In DNA form, the CDR3 reads TGCAGCGCCTCGACCCAGGGCACTGAAGCTTTCTTT. Translation: CSASTQGTEAFF.

This chain connects TRBV7-3 to TRBJ2-1; TRBD1 is a possible D gene (5 bases). Germline V CDR1 and CDR2: SGHTA, FQGTGA. CDR3 size: 12 residues. Trimming stripped 1 base from V and 10 bases from J, with 8 bases between. The chain's CDR3 is CASSLRQGEQFF. The CDR3 DNA reads TGTGCCAGCAGCTTAAGGCAGGGAGAGCAGTTCTTC.

V gene TRBV13 combines with J gene TRBJ2-7; tentative D call: TRBD1 (5 bases). Trimming shortened V by 0 bases and J by 1 base, and 16 bases separated the two germline ends. There are 17 residues in the CDR3. Germline V lookup: CDR1 PRHDT, CDR2 FYEKMQ (reference sequence). The CDR3 region is CASSLGLGVSRSYEQYF. Here the CDR3 DNA reads TGTGCCAGCAGCTTAGGCCTAGGGGTGTCTAGGTCCTACGAGCAGTACTTC. Using reference TRBV13 and TRBJ2-7 for the parts outside the CDR3, the full variable domain is AAGVIQSPRHLIKEKRETATLKCYPIPRHDTVYWYQQGPGQDPQFLISFYEKMQSDKGSIPDRFSAQQFSDYHSELNMSSLELGDSALYFCASSLGLGVSRSYEQYFGPGTRLTVT.

V is TRBV7-9 and J is TRBJ2-2; no clear D gene. Trimming took 2 bases from V and 0 from J, leaving 7 bases between them. The CDR3 has 15 residues. Germline V gene sequence: CDR1 SEHNR, CDR2 FQNEAQ (reference sequence). The CDR3 spells CASSLTTTNTGELFF. For the CDR3, the DNA is TGTGCCAGCAGCTTAACGACAACGAACACCGGGGAGCTGTTTTTT. Full variable domain (rest looked up from reference TRBV7-9 and TRBJ2-2): DTGVSQNPRHKITKRGQNVTFRCDPISEHNRLYWYRQTLGQGPEFLTYFQNEAQLEKSRLLSDRFSAERPKGSFSTLEIQRTEQGDSAMYLCASSLTTTNTGELFFGEGSRLTVL.

The V and J genes are TRBV27 and TRBJ1-5; perhaps TRBD1 as D (5 bases). Trimming pared 2 bases from V and 5 bases from J, leaving 13 bases between. CDR3 length: 15 residues. Germline V gives CDR1 MNHEY, CDR2 SMNVEV (reference sequence). The CDR3 region is CASSLLRGDDQPQHF. In DNA form, the CDR3 reads TGTGCCAGCAGTTTACTCCGGGGGGATGATCAGCCCCAGCATTTT.

The genes are TRBV5-1 and TRBJ2-6; D perhaps matches TRBD1 (5 bases). The CDR3 spans 15 residues. V dropped 2 bases and J dropped 0 bases, with 6 bases sitting between them. The germline CDR1 and CDR2 sequences are SGHRS and YFSETQ. The CDR3 nucleotides read TGCGCCAGCAGCTTTGGGGCCTCTGGGGCCAACGTCCTGACTTTC. It translates to CASSFGASGANVLTF.

The genes are TRBV5-6 and TRBJ1-1, with D unresolved. This CDR3 is 12 amino acids long. Trimming took 0 bases from V and 8 from J, leaving 8 bases between them. The germline CDR1 and CDR2 sequences are SGHDT and YYEEEE. The CDR3 spells CASSLVTMEAFF. In nucleotides, the CDR3 is TGTGCCAGCAGCTTGGTAACAATGGAAGCTTTCTTT.

This clone appeared once. The chain recombines TRBV30 with TRBJ1-5; no clear D. Trimming left V 2 bases short and J 5 bases short, with 13 bases between. CDR3 length: 14 residues. CDR1 is GTSNPN, CDR2 SVGIG, per germline (reference sequence). DNA of the CDR3: TGTGCCTGGAGTACTATGTTGGGAGATCAGCCCCAGCATTTT. This gives the protein CAWSTMLGDQPQHF.

The rearrangement links TRBV18 to TRBJ2-6; D may be TRBD2 (5 bases). The CDR3 is 17 amino acids. In germline, CDR1 is KGHSH, CDR2 LQKENI. Between the trimmed V and J ends, which lost 2 bases and 12 bases, there was a span of 23 bases. The CDR3 DNA is TGTGCCAGCTCACCAGGGAGTACAGCCCCAAGTTTACGCGTCCTGACTTTC. The encoded protein is CASSPGSTAPSLRVLTF.

This chain joins TRBV6-5 and TRBJ1-5, with 10 bases matching TRBD1. Per the germline V gene, CDR1 is MNHEY and CDR2 is SVGAGI. There are 14 residues in the CDR3. V was pared by 6 bases and J by 7 bases, with 6 bases of the junction left unmatched. DNA of the CDR3: TGTGCCAGCAGCGGGACAGGGGAATGGCAGCCCCAGCATTTT. Translated, it gives CASSGTGEWQPQHF.

V is TRBV30 and J is TRBJ1-5; D uncertain. The CDR3 runs 16 residues. Per the germline V gene, CDR1 is GTSNPN and CDR2 is SVGIG (reference sequence). Trimming removed 1 base from V and 1 base from J, with 14 bases in between. CDR3 sequence (DNA): TGTGCCTGGAGTGATCCGACATTCCGAAGCAATCAGCCCCAGCATTTT. It codes for CAWSDPTFRSNQPQHF.

The gene calls are TRBV3-1 (or the pseudogene TRBV3-2) and TRBJ2-7; D might be TRBD2 (5 bases). Trimming left V 1 base short and J 4 bases short, with 14 bases between. The germline V gene encodes CDR1 LGHDT and CDR2 YNNKEL (reference sequence). This CDR3 comprises 15 residues. As DNA, the CDR3 is TGTGCCAGCAGCCAAGCCGGGGTATCGGCGTACGAGCAGTACTTC. This codes for CASSQAGVSAYEQYF.

The V and J genes are TRBV2 and TRBJ1-2; D is ambiguous. CDR1 SNHLY and CDR2 FYNNEI come from the germline V gene. CDR3 length equals 14 residues. Deletions cut 6 bases from V and 8 bases from J, with 19 bases between. The CDR3 nucleotides are TGTGCCAGCAGAGTACCCTGGGAGTTCTGGGGCTACACCTTC. Translation gives CASRVPWEFWGYTF.

This chain joins TRBV7-3 and TRBJ2-3; D gene uncertain. V lost 4 bases to trimming and J lost 3 bases, with 8 bases between them. Per germline, CDR1 SGHTA and CDR2 FQGTGA. CDR3 length: 13 residues. The CDR3 DNA follows: TGTGCCAGCAGCTCTATCCCGACAGATACGCAGTATTTT. It specifies CASSSIPTDTQYF.

The V and J genes are TRBV4-1 and TRBJ1-4; D remains ambiguous. Germline lookup yields CDR1 MGHRA and CDR2 YSYEKL. V shed 0 bases and J shed 6 bases, with 11 bases lying between them. The CDR3 is 15 residues long. The chain's CDR3 is CASSQDYRRDEKLFF. CDR3 DNA sequence: TGCGCCAGCAGCCAAGATTATCGGAGGGATGAAAAACTGTTTTTT.

The chain links TRBV30 to TRBJ2-7, with D perhaps matching TRBD1 (5 bases). Trimming left V 6 bases short and J 0 bases short, with 9 bases between. CDR1 and CDR2 (germline): GTSNPN, SVGIG (reference sequence). The CDR3 is 12 residues long. The chain's CDR3 is CACPTDSYEQYF. In DNA form, the CDR3 reads TGTGCCTGTCCGACAGACTCCTACGAGCAGTACTTC.

This rearrangement joins TRBV7-9 to TRBJ2-7; D gene ambiguous. Trimming removed 1 base at V and 9 bases at J, with 16 bases between. Germline V gene lookup returns CDR1 SEHNR and CDR2 FQNEAQ (reference sequence). The CDR3 is 14 amino acids. The CDR3 loop reads CASSLDGFVPGQYF. The CDR3 coding sequence is TGTGCCAGCAGCTTAGACGGCTTTGTTCCGGGGCAGTACTTC.

This chain uses TRBV5-1 with TRBJ1-5, with a tentative D call TRBD1 (6 bases). The CDR3 is made up of 16 amino acids. The V and J ends lost 4 bases and 3 bases respectively, with 17 bases between them. Germline V gene data show CDR1 as SGHRS and CDR2 as YFSETQ. The CDR3 nucleotides read TGCGCCAGCAGCCAAACCTCGGACAGCGACAATCAGCCCCAGCATTTT. Protein: CASSQTSDSDNQPQHF.

The chain recombines TRBV3-1 (or the pseudogene TRBV3-2) with TRBJ1-1, with D tentatively TRBD1 (6 bases). Germline V gene lookup returns CDR1 LGHDT and CDR2 YNNKEL (reference sequence). Trimming shortened V by 5 bases and J by 5 bases, and 15 bases separated the two germline ends. The length of the CDR3 is 14 residues. CDR3: CASSLTGGLTEAFF. Here the CDR3 DNA reads TGTGCCAGCAGCTTAACGGGGGGCTTAACTGAAGCTTTCTTT.

The V and J genes are TRBV2 and TRBJ2-2, with D perhaps TRBD1 (6 bases). The CDR3 is made up of 17 amino acids. Trimming took 6 bases from V and 3 from J, leaving 20 bases between them. CDR1 is SNHLY and CDR2 is FYNNEI in the germline V gene. The CDR3 region is CASRRGTGNLYTGELFF. The DNA of the CDR3 is TGTGCCAGCAGGAGGGGCACAGGGAACCTTTACACCGGGGAGCTGTTTTTT.

DNA of the CDR3: TGCGCCAGCAGTCAAAACTCTCTGGTCACCGAGACCCAGTACTTC. This encodes CASSQNSLVTETQYF. J is TRBJ2-5 and V is TRBV4-1; D remains unclear. This CDR3 region has 15 residues. The V end was cut by 6 bases, the J end by 5 bases, with 19 bases between. Germline CDR1 is MGHRA and CDR2 is YSYEKL.

This chain uses TRBV7-6 with TRBJ2-3; 8 bases agree with TRBD1. The CDR3 contains 16 residues. Losses at the gene ends were 7 bases for V and 5 bases for J; bases not matched to a gene: 14. Looked up from germline, CDR1 is SGHVS and CDR2 is FNYEAQ. The CDR3, as DNA: TGTGCCAGCACCGGAGTGGGCAGGGGGCGCGGAGATACGCAGTATTTT. It translates to CASTGVGRGRGDTQYF.

The V gene is TRBV18, the J gene TRBJ2-1; possible D gene TRBD2, 5 bases. CDR3 length equals 16 residues. V was shortened by 3 bases and J by 2 bases, with 14 bases between the two germline ends. The germline V gene encodes CDR1 KGHSH and CDR2 LQKENI. CDR3 DNA: TGTGCCAGCTCACCTCCCCGAGGAGCGGCCTACAATGAGCAGTTCTTC. Translating gives CASSPPRGAAYNEQFF.

The rearrangement uses TRBV18 and TRBJ1-3; TRBD1 might be the D (6 bases). The V gene lost 6 bases and the J gene lost 0 bases, with 15 bases spanning the gap. Per germline, CDR1 KGHSH and CDR2 LQKENI. The CDR3 spans 16 residues. CDR3: CASSEQGPISGNTIYF. CDR3 coding DNA: TGTGCCAGCTCTGAACAGGGACCAATCTCTGGAAACACCATATATTTT. The variable domain in full, completed from reference TRBV18 and TRBJ1-3, reads NAGVMQNPRHLVRRRGQEARLRCSPMKGHSHVYWYRQLPEEGLKFMVYLQKENIIDESGMPKERFSAEFPKEGPSILRIQQVVRGDSAAYFCASSEQGPISGNTIYFGEGSWLTVV.